Below, one TCR beta chain is given with its context. Other DNA sequences from this sample encode an identical CDR3 as well. For each subset, genomic DNA was distributed in equal portions over several immunoSEQ plates. Libraries were prepared by immunoSEQ multiplex PCR; TCRdb keeps only in-frame clonotypes and omits some of them. The table shows some 2,500,000 clones, with 80% to 95% occurring only once. CDR1 is SNHLY and CDR2 is FYNNEI in the germline V gene. The V gene lost 4 bases and the J gene lost 2 bases, with 8 bases spanning the gap. The CDR3 is 13 residues long. The source of the sample is a study of shared clonotypes between healthy human individuals. Study-wide context: Samples came from a couple of female and a few male donors aged 18 to 49.

This chain connects TRBV2 to TRBJ1-2; TRBD1 is a possible D gene (5 bases). The sequenced material came from naive CD4+ T cells from PBMCs. Subset reported: CD45RA+ positively selected. This sequence was found in a man aged 18 to 29 in good health. Some clones in this sample may be carry-over from other donors' samples. The CDR3 protein is CASSAGLNYGYTF. Written as DNA, the CDR3 is TGTGCCAGCAGTGCGGGGCTGAACTATGGCTACACCTTC.